This record looks at one TCR beta chain sequence and its context. No antigen is known for it. These data originate in a study of cytomegalovirus exposure and HLA in healthy donors. The overall study: Ancestry clustering placed about four fifths of approximately 370 genotyped donors in the Caucasian-associated cluster.

The PCR ran on 60 Vbeta and 13 Jbeta primers. Data came from immunoSEQ multiplex PCR; TCRdb stores just in-frame clones and leaves some out. The sample holds approximately 120,000 clones; about 80% are singletons and the top ten take 9.5% to 13%. Study-wide points: The study listed some 160 cytomegalovirus-associated TCR beta chains.

After removal of 2 bases from V and 4 bases from J, the junction contained 4 bases not matched to a gene. Germline CDR1 and CDR2: SEHNR and FQNEAQ (reference sequence). The CDR3 extends over 14 amino acids. This TCR derives from a man between 25 and 39 years old in good health and CMV-seropositive. Sequencing used PBMCs. The V call is TRBV7-9, the J call TRBJ1-1; 7 bases map to TRBD1. CDR3 residues: CASSLLQGFTEAFF. In DNA, the CDR3 is TGTGCCAGCAGCTTATTACAGGGGTTCACTGAAGCTTTCTTT.